These T cell receptor beta chains were read from a single sample in a study of neurological immune-mediated disorders. TCRdb re-called the 5' RACE reads with MiXCR, one entry per CDR3 protein. The sample includes 39,000 or so distinct CDR3 sequences, approximately 4.4% of them seen just once. Sequencing input: CD4+ T cells from blood. The receptor source for this set is a man younger than 30 in good health. Each CDR3 is given with its conserved first and last residue. A D gene is named only where the DNA matches it firmly. The size of a clone is reported for some rows only, either as once, few or many, or as a class for expanded clones.

v_call	j_call	d_call	cdr3_length	clone_size	cdr3_nt	cdr3_aa
TRBV11-2	TRBJ2-7	TRBD2	20	many	TGTGCCAGCAGCCCCCGAGCTAGCGGGGGGACGCGACTTGGCTCCTACGAGCAGTACTTC	CASSPRASGGTRLGSYEQYF
TRBV20-1	TRBJ2-2	TRBD2	14	many	TGCAGTACTACTAGCGGGGGAGTCACCGGGGAGCTGTTTTTT	CSTTSGGVTGELFF
TRBV27	TRBJ1-1	-	14	many	TGTGCCAGCAGTTTATCCCCGATGCCCCGTCAAGCTTTCTTT	CASSLSPMPRQAFF
TRBV6-5	TRBJ2-5	TRBD1	14	many	TGTGCCAGCAGGTCCGGGGACAGGGCCACCGGACAGTACTTC	CASRSGDRATGQYF
TRBV25-1	TRBJ2-1	-	13	many	TGTGCCAGCAGTGATAACTCCTACAATGAGCAGTTCTTC	CASSDNSYNEQFF
TRBV5-1	TRBJ2-1	-	11	many	TGCGCCAGCAGCTTGGAACAGGAGCAGTTCTTC	CASSLEQEQFF
TRBV18	TRBJ2-7	-	15	many	TGTGCCAGCTCACCCACAGGGGCGGGGGGCTACGAGCAGTACTTC	CASSPTGAGGYEQYF
TRBV16	TRBJ2-2	TRBD1	13	many	TGTGCCAGCAGCCAAACGACAGGGACGGAGCTGTTTTTT	CASSQTTGTELFF
TRBV5-1	TRBJ2-6	-	16	many	TGCGCCAGCAGCCTAGGACCCGAATCTGGGGCCAACGTCCTGACTTTC	CASSLGPESGANVLTF
TRBV12-3/TRBV12-4	TRBJ2-1	TRBD2	15	many	TGTGCCAGCAGTTTTGGTGCGGGGGGCCGGGATGAGCAGTTCTTC	CASSFGAGGRDEQFF
TRBV6-5	TRBJ1-1	-	13	many	TGTGCCAGCAGCCTCAGGGGCCACACTGAAGCTTTCTTT	CASSLRGHTEAFF
TRBV6-2/TRBV6-3	TRBJ1-3	-	14	many	TGTGCCAGCACACCCGCGAGACCCGGAAACACCATATATTTT	CASTPARPGNTIYF
TRBV5-1	TRBJ1-5	TRBD1	13	many	TGCGCCAGCAGCCCGACAGGGGATCAGCCCCAGCATTTT	CASSPTGDQPQHF
TRBV20-1	TRBJ2-6	-	13	many	TGCAGTGCTAGAAATGGGGGGGCCAACGTCCTGACTTTC	CSARNGGANVLTF
TRBV5-1	TRBJ1-2	-	15	-	TGCGCCAGCAGCTTGTCCCCGGGACATAACTATGGCTACACCTTC	CASSLSPGHNYGYTF
TRBV12-3/TRBV12-4	TRBJ1-2	-	15	many	TGTGCCAGCAGTCGACCTAACTCGGGGGACTATGGCTACACCTTC	CASSRPNSGDYGYTF